This T cell receptor (beta chain) was observed in a study of OX40 agonist ivuxolimab in advanced cancers. Overall study: Two cutaneous melanoma patients and one hepatocellular carcinoma patient, three in all, had partial responses. Notes on the study in general: It was also the case that some nonresponders had low normalized T-cell clonal expansion. Compared with others, partial responders at 0.1-3.0 mg/kg displayed clonal expansion among the lowest. Average numbers of expanded clones were greater in CD8+ T cells than in CD4+.

A remark on this clone: Its target is unknown.

Looked up from germline, CDR1 is SGHVS and CDR2 is FQNEAQ. Trimming removed 3 bases from V and 5 bases from J, with 10 bases in between. This CDR3 contains 13 residues. Some clones are missing from TCRdb's copy, which holds only in-frame ones; the method was immunoSEQ multiplex PCR. The table has roughly 100,000 clones, around nine tenths seen once. The receptor was isolated from an adult with an advanced solid tumor such as melanoma, head and neck, liver or kidney cancer. The sequencing here drew on CD4+ or CD8+ T cells sorted from blood, taken in a trial of the OX40 agonist ivuxolimab. This sequence joins TRBV7-8 and TRBJ1-2; tentatively, D is TRBD1 (5 bases). This CDR3 reads CASSLGEGYGYTF. As DNA, the CDR3 is TGTGCCAGCAGCTTGGGGGAGGGTTATGGCTACACCTTC.